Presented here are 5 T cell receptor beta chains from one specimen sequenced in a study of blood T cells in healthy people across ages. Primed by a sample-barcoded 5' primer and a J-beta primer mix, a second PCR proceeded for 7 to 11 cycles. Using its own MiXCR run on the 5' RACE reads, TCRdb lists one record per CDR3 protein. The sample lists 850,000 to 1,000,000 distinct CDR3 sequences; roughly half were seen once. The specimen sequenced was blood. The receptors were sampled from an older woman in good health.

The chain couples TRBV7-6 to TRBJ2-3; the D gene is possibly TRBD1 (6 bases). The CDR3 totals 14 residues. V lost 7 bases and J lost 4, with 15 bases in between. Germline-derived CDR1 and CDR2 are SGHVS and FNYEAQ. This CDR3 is CASTLGRGADTQYF. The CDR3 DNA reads TGTGCCAGCACCTTGGGCAGGGGCGCAGATACGCAGTATTTT.

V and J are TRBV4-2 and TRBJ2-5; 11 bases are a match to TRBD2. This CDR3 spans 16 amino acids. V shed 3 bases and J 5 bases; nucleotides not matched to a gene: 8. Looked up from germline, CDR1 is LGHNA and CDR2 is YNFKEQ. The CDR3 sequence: CASSQDSGRAAETQYF. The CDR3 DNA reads TGTGCCAGCAGCCAGGATAGCGGGAGGGCCGCGGAGACCCAGTACTTC.

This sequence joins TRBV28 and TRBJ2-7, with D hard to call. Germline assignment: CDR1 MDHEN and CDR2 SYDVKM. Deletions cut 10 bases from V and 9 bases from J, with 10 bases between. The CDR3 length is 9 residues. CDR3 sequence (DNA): TGTGCCACCCAGAACGGGCAGTACTTC. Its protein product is CATQNGQYF.

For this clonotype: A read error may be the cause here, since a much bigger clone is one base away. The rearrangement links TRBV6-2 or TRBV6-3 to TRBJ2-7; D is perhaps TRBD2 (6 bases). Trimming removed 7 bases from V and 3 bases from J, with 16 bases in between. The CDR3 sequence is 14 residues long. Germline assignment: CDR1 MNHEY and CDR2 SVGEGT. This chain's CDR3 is CASTRGAGLYEQYF. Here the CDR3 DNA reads TGTGCCAGCACCCGAGGGGCGGGACTCTACGAGCAGTACTTC.

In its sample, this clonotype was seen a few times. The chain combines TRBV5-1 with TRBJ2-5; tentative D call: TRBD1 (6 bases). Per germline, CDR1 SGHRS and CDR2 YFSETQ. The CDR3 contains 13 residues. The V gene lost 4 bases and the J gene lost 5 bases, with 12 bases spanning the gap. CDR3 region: CASSMTGWETQYF. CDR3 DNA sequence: TGCGCCAGCAGCATGACAGGATGGGAGACCCAGTACTTC.